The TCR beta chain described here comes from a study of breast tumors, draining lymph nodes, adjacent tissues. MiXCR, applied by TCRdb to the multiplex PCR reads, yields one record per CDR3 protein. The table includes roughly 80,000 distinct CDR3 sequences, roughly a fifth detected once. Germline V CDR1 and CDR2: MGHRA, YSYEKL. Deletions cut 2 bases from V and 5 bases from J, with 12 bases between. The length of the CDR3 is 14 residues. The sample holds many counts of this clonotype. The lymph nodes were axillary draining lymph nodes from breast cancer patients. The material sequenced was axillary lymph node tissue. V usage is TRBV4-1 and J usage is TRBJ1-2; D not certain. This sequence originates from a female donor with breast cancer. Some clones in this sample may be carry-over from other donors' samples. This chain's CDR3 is CASSQRSTEYGYTF. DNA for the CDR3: TGCGCCAGCAGCCAAAGGTCCACAGAGTATGGCTACACCTTC.